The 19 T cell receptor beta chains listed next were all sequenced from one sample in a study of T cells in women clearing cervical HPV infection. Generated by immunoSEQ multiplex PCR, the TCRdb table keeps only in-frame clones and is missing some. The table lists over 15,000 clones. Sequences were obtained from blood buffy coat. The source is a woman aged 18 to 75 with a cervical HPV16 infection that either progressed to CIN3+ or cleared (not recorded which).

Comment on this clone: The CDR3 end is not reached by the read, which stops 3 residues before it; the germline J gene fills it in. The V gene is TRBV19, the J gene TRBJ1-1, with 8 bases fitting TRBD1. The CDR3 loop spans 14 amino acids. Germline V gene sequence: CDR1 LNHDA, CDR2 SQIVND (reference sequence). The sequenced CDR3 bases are TGTGCCAGTAATCCCGGGACAGGATCCTACGAG. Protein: CASNPGTGSYE. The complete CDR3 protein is CASNPGTGSYEAFF.

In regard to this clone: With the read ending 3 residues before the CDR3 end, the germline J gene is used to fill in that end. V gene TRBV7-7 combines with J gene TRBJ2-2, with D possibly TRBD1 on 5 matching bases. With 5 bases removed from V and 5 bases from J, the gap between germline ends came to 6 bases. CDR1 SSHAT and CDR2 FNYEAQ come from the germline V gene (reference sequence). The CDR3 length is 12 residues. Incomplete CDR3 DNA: TGTGCCAGCAGCCCAGGGACCGGGGAG. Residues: CASSPGTGE. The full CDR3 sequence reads CASSPGTGELFF. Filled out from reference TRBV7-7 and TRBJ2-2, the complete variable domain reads GAGVSQSPRYKVTKRGQDVTLRCDPISSHATLYWYQQALGQGPEFLTYFNYEAQPDKSGLPSDRFSAERPEGSISTLTIQRTEQRDSAMYRCASSPGTGELFFGEGSRLTVL.

The CDR3 sequence: CSSTQGAEEAFF. The sequenced CDR3 bases are TGCAGTTCCACTCAGGGGGCCGAGGAA. V usage is TRBV20-1 and J usage is TRBJ1-1; TRBD1 matches 8 bases. The read halts 3 residues ahead of the CDR3 end, with the missing end drawn from the germline J gene. CDR3 length equals 12 residues. The germline CDR1 and CDR2 sequences are DFQATT and SNEGSKA (reference sequence).

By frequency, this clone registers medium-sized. Incomplete CDR3 DNA: TGTGCCAGCAGTTCTGACAGGGTCACTGAA. Protein product: CASSSDRVTE. The CDR3, in full, reads CASSSDRVTEAFF. This chain uses TRBV7-3 with TRBJ1-1; 7 bases align to TRBD1. The read halts 3 residues ahead of the CDR3 end, with the missing end drawn from the germline J gene. CDR1 and CDR2 from the germline V gene are SGHTA and FQGTGA. CDR3 size: 13 residues. J was trimmed by 4 bases and V by 6 bases; bases with no gene match: 5.

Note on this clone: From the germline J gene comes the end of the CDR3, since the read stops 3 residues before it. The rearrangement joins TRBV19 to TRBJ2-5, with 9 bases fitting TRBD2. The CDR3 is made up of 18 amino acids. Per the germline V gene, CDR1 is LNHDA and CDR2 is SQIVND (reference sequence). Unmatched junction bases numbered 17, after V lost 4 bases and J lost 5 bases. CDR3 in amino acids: CASSTGGGAAWGRETQYF. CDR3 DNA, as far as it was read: TGTGCCAGTAGTACGGGCGGGGGGGCCGCTTGGGGCAGGGAGACC.

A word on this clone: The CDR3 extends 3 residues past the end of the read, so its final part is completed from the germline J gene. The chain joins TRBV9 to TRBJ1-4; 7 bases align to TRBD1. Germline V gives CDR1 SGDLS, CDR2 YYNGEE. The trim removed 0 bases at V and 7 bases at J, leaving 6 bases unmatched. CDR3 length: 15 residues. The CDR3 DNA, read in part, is TGTGCCAGCAGCGTAGGGAGGGGGCTTAGTGAAAAA. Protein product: CASSVGRGLSEK. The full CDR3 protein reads CASSVGRGLSEKLFF. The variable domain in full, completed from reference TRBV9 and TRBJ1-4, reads DSGVTQTPKHLITATGQRVTLRCSPRSGDLSVYWYQQSLDQGLQFLIQYYNGEERAKGNILERFSAQQFPDLHSELNLSSLELGDSALYFCASSVGRGLSEKLFFGSGTQLSVL.

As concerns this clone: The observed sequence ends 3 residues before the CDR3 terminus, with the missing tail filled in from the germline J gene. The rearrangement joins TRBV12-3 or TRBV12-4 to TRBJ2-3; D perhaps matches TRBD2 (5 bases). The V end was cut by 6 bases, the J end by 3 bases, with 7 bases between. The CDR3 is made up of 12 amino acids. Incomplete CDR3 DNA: TGTGCCAGCAGCCCGGGGACAGATACG. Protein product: CASSPGTDT. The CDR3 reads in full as CASSPGTDTQYF.

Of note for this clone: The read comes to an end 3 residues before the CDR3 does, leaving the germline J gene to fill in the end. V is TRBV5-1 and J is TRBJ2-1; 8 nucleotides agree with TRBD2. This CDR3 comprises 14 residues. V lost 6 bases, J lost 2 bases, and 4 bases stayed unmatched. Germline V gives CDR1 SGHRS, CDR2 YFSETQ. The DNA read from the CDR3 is TGCGCCAGCAACTCGGGGGGGGCCTACAATGAG. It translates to CASNSGGAYNE. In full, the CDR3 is CASNSGGAYNEQFF.

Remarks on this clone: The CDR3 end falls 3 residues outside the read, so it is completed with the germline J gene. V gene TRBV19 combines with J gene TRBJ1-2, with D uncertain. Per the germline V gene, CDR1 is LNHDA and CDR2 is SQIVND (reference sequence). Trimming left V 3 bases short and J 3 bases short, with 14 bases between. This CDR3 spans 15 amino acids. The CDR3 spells CASSIGEGSHYGYTF. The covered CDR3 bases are TGTGCCAGTAGTATCGGAGAGGGTAGTCACTATGGC. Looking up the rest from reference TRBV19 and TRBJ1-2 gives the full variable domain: DGGITQSPKYLFRKEGQNVTLSCEQNLNHDAMYWYRQDPGQGLRLIYYSQIVNDFQKGDIAEGYSVSREKKESFPLTVTSAQKNPTAFYLCASSIGEGSHYGYTFGSGTRLTVV.

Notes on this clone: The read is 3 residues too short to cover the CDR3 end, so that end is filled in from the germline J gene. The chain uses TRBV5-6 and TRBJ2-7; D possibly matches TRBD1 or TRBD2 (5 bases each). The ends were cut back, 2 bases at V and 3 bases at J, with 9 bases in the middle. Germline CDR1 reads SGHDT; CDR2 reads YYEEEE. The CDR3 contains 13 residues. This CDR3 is CASSLEGLYEQYF. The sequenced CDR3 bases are TGTGCCAGCAGCTTAGAGGGGCTCTACGAG. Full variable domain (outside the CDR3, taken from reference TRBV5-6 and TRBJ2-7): DAGVTQSPTHLIKTRGQQVTLRCSPKSGHDTVSWYQQALGQGPQFIFQYYEEEERQRGNFPDRFSGHQFPNYSSELNVNALLLGDSALYLCASSLEGLYEQYFGPGTRLTVT.

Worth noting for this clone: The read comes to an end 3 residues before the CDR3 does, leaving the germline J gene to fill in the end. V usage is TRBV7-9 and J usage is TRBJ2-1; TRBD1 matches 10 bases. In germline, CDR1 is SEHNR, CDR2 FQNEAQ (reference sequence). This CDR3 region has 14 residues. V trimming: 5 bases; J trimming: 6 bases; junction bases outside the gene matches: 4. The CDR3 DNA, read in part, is TGTGCCAGCAGCATTCGGACAGGGGGCAATGAG. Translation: CASSIRTGGNE. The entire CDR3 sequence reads CASSIRTGGNEQFF. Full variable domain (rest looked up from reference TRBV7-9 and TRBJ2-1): DTGVSQNPRHKITKRGQNVTFRCDPISEHNRLYWYRQTLGQGPEFLTYFQNEAQLEKSRLLSDRFSAERPKGSFSTLEIQRTEQGDSAMYLCASSIRTGGNEQFFGPGTRLTVL.

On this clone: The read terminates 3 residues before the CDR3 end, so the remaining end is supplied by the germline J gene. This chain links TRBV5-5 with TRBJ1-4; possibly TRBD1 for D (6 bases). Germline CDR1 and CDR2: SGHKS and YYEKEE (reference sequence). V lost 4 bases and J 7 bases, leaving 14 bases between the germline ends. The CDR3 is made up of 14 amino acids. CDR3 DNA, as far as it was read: TGTGCCAGCAGCCCCCAGGGGCCCATTGAAAAA. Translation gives CASSPQGPIEK. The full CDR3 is CASSPQGPIEKLFF.

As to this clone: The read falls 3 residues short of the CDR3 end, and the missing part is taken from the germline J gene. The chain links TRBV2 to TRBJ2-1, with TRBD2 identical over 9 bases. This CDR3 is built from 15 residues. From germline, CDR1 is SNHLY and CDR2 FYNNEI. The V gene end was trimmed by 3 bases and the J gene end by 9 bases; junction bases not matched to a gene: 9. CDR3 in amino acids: CASSERSGGGPEQFF. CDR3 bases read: TGTGCCAGCAGTGAGCGTAGCGGGGGCGGGCCTGAG.

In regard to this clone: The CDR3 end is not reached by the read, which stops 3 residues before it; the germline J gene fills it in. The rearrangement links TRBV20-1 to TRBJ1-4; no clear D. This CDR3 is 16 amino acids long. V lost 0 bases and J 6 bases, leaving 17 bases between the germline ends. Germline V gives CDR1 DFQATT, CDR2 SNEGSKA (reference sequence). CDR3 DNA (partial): TGCAGTGCTAGAGATCTCCTAGGCCTCTTGGATGAAAAA. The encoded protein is CSARDLLGLLDEK. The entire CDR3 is CSARDLLGLLDEKLFF.

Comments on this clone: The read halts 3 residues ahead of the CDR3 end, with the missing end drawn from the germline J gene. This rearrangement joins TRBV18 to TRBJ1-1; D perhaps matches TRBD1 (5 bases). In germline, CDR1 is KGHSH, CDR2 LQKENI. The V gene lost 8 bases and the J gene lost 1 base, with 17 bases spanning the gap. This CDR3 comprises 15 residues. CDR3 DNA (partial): TGTGCCAGCCGCAGGGAACATCGAGCGAACACTGAA. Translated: CASRREHRANTE. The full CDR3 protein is CASRREHRANTEAFF.

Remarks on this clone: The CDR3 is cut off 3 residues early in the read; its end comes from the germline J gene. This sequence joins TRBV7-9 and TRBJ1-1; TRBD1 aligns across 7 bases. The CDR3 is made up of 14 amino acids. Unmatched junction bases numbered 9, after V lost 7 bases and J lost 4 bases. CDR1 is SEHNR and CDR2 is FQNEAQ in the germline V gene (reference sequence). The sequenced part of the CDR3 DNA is TGTGCCAGCAATACTCCTCAGGGGGGCACTGAA. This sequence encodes CASNTPQGGTE. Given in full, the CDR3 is CASNTPQGGTEAFF. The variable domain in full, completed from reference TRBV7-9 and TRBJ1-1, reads DTGVSQNPRHKITKRGQNVTFRCDPISEHNRLYWYRQTLGQGPEFLTYFQNEAQLEKSRLLSDRFSAERPKGSFSTLEIQRTEQGDSAMYLCASNTPQGGTEAFFGQGTRLTVV.

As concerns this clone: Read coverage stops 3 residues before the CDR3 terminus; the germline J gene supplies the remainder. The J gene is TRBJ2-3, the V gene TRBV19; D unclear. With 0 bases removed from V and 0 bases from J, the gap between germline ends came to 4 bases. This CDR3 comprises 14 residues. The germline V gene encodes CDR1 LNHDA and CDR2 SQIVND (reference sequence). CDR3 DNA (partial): TGTGCCAGTAGTATAGACCATAGCACAGATACG. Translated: CASSIDHSTDT. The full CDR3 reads CASSIDHSTDTQYF.

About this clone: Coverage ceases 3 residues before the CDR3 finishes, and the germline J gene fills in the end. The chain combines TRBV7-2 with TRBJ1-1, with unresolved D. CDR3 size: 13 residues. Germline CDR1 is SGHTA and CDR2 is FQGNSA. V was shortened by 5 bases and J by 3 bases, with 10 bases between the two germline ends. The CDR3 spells CASSPDGDTEAFF. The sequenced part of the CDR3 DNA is TGTGCCAGCAGCCCGGACGGGGACACTGAA.

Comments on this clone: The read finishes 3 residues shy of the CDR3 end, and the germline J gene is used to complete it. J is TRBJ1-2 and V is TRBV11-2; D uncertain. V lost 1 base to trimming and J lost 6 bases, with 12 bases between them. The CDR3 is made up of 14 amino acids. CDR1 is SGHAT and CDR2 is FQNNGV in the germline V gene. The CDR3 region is CASSLVRRVDGYTF. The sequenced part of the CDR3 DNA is TGTGCCAGCAGCTTAGTCAGAAGGGTTGATGGC.